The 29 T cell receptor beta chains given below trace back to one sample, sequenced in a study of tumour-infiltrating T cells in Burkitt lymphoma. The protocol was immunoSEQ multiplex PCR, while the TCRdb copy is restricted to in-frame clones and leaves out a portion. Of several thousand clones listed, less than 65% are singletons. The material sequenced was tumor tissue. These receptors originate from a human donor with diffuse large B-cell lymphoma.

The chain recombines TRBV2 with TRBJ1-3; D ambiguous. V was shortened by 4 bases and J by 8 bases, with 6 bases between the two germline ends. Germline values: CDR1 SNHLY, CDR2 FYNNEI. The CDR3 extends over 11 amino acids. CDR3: CASSGEYTIYF. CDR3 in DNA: TGTGCCAGCAGTGGGGAATACACCATATATTTT.

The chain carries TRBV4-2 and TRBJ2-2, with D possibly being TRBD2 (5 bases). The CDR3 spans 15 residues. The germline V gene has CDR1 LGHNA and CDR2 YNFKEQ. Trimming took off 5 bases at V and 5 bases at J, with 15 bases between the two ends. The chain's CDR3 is CASSAPGVGTGELFF. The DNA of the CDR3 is TGTGCCAGCAGCGCCCCCGGGGTCGGAACCGGGGAGCTGTTTTTT.

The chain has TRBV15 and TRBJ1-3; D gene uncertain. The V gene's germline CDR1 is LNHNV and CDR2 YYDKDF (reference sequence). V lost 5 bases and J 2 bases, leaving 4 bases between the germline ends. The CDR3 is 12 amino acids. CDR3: CATSPAGNTIYF. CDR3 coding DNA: TGTGCCACCAGCCCTGCTGGAAACACCATATATTTT.

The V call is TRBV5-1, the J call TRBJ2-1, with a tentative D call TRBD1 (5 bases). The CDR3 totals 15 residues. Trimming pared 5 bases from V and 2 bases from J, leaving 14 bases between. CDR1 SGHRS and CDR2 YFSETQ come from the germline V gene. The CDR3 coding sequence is TGCGCCAGCAGTCTGGCGGACAATGCCTACAATGAGCAGTTCTTC. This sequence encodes CASSLADNAYNEQFF.

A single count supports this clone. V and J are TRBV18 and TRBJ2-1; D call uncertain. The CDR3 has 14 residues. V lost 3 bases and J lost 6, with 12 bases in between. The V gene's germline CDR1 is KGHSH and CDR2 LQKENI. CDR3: CASSPEKIANEQFF. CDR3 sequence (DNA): TGTGCCAGCTCACCTGAAAAGATCGCCAATGAGCAGTTCTTC.

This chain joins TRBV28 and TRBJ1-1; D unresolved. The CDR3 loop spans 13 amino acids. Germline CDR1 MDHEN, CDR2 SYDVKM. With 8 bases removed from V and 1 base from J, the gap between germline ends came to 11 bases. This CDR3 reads CASQGLSNTEAFF. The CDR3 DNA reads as TGTGCCAGCCAAGGACTTTCGAACACTGAAGCTTTCTTT.

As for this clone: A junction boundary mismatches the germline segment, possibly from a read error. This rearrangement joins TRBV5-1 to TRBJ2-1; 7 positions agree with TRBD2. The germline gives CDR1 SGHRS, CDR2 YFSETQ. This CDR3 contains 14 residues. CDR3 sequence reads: CASSLGGTGREQFF. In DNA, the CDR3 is TGCGCCAGCAGTTTGGGAGGGACCGGGCGGGAGCAGTTCTTC.

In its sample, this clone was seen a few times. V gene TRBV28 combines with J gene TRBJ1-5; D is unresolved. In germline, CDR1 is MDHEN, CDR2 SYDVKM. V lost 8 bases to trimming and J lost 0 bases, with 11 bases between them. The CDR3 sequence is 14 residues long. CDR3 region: CASLRLYSNQPQHF. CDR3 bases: TGTGCCAGCCTCAGACTTTATAGCAATCAGCCCCAGCATTTT.

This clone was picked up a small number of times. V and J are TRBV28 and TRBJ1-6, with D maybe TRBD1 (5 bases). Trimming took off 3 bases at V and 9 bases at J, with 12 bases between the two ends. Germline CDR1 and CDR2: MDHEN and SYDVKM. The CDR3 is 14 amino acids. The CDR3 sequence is CASSFGTGGSPLHF. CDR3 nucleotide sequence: TGTGCCAGCAGTTTCGGGACCGGTGGTTCACCCCTCCACTTT.

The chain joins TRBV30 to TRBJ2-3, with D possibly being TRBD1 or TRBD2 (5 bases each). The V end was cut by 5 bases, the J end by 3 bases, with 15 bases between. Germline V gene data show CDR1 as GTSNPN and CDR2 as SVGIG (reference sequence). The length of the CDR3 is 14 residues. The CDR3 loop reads CAWSGTPGTDTQYF. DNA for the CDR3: TGTGCCTGGTCCGGGACCCCAGGAACAGATACGCAGTATTTT.

The CDR3 DNA sequence: TGTGCCAGCTCCCCATCCCGGGACCTTTATGGCTACACCTTC. Translated, it gives CASSPSRDLYGYTF. J is TRBJ1-2 and V is TRBV18, with D perhaps TRBD1 (5 bases). The germline gives CDR1 KGHSH, CDR2 LQKENI. With 6 bases removed from V and 5 bases from J, the gap between germline ends came to 16 bases. The CDR3 sequence is 14 residues long.

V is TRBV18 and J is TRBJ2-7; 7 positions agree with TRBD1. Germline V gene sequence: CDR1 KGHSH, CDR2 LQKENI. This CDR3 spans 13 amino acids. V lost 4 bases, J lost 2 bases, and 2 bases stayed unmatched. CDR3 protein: CASSRDRAYEQYF. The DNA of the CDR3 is TGTGCCAGCTCACGGGACAGAGCCTACGAGCAGTACTTC.

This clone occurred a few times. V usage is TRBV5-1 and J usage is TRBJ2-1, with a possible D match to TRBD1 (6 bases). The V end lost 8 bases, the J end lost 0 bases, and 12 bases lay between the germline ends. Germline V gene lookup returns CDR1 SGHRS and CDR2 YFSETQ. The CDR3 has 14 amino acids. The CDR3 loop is CASNRESSYNEQFF. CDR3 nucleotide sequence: TGCGCCAGTAACAGGGAGAGCTCCTACAATGAGCAGTTCTTC.

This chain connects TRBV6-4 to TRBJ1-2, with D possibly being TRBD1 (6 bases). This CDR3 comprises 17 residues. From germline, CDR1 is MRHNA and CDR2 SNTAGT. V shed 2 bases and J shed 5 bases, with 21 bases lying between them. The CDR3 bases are TGTGCCAGCAGTGACGCGAAACGACAGGTTAGCACATATGGCTACACCTTC. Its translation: CASSDAKRQVSTYGYTF.

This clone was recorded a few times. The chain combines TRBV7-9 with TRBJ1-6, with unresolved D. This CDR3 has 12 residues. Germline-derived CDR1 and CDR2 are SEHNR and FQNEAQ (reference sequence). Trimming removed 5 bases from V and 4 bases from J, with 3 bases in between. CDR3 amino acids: CASSQYNSPLHF. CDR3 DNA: TGTGCCAGCAGCCAATATAATTCACCCCTCCACTTT. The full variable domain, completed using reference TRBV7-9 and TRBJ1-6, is DTGVSQNPRHKITKRGQNVTFRCDPISEHNRLYWYRQTLGQGPEFLTYFQNEAQLEKSRLLSDRFSAERPKGSFSTLEIQRTEQGDSAMYLCASSQYNSPLHFGNGTRLTVT.

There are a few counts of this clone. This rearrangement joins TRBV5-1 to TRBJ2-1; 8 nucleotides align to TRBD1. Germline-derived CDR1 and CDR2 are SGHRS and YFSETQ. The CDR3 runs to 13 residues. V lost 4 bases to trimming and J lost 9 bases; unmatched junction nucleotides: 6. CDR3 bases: TGCGCCAGCAGCGAGGACAGGGCCCTTGAGCAGTTCTTC. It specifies CASSEDRALEQFF.

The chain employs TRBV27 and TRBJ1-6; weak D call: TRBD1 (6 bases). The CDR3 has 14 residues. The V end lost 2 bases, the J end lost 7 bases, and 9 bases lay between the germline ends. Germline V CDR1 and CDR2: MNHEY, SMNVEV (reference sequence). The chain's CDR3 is CASSLGQRNSPLHF. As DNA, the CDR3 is TGTGCCAGCAGTTTAGGACAGAGGAATTCACCCCTCCACTTT.

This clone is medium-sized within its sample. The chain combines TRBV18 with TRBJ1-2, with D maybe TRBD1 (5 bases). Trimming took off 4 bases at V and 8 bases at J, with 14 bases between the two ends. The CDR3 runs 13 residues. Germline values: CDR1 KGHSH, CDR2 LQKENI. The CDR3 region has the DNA TGTGCCAGCTCACTTACGGCGGGGGACGGCTACACCTTC. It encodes CASSLTAGDGYTF. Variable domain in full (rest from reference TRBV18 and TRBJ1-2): NAGVMQNPRHLVRRRGQEARLRCSPMKGHSHVYWYRQLPEEGLKFMVYLQKENIIDESGMPKERFSAEFPKEGPSILRIQQVVRGDSAAYFCASSLTAGDGYTFGSGTRLTVV.

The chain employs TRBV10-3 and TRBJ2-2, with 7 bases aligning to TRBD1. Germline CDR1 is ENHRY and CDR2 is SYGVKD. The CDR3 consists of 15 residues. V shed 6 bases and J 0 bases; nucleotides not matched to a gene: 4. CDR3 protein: CAIRTGTANTGELFF. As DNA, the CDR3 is TGTGCCATCAGGACAGGGACGGCGAACACCGGGGAGCTGTTTTTT.

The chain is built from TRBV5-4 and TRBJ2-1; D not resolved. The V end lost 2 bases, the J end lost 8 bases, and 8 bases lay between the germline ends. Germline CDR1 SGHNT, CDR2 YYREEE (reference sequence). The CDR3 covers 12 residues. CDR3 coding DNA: TGTGCCAGCAGCTTATTCACCGATGAGCAGTTCTTC. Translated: CASSLFTDEQFF.

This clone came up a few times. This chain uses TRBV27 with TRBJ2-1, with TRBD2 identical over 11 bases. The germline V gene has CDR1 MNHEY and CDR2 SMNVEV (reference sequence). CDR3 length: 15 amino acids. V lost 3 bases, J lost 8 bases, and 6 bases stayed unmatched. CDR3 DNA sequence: TGTGCCAGCAGTTTCCGGCTAGCGGGGGGCTATGAGCAGTTCTTC. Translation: CASSFRLAGGYEQFF.

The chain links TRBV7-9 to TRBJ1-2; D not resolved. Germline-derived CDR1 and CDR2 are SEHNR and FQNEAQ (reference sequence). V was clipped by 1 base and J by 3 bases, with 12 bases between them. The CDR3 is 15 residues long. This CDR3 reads CASSLGGSAHYGYTF. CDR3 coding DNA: TGTGCCAGCAGCTTAGGAGGCAGCGCACACTATGGCTACACCTTC.

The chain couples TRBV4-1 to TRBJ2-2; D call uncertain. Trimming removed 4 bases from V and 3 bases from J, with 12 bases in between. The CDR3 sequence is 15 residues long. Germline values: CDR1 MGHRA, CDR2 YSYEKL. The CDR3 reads CASSLLGTYTGELFF. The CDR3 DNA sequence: TGCGCCAGCAGCCTGTTGGGCACGTACACCGGGGAGCTGTTTTTT.

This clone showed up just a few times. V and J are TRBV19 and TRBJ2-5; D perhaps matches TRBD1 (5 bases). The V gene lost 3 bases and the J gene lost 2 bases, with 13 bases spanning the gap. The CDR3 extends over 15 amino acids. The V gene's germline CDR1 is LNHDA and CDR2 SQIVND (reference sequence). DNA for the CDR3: TGTGCCAGTAGTATCCTCGACAGTGCGCAAGAGACCCAGTACTTC. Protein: CASSILDSAQETQYF.

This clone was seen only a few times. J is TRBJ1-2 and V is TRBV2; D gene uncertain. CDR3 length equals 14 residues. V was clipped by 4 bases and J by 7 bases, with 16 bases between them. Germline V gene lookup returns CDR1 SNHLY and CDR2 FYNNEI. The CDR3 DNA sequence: TGTGCCAGCAGTGCCTTTCGCTCAACCGGTGGCTACACCTTC. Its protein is CASSAFRSTGGYTF.

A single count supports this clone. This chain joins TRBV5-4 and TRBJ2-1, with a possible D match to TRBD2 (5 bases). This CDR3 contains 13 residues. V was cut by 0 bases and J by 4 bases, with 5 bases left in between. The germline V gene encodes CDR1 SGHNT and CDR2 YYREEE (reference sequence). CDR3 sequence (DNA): TGTGCCAGCAGCTTGGGAGGGTACAATGAGCAGTTCTTC. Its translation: CASSLGGYNEQFF.

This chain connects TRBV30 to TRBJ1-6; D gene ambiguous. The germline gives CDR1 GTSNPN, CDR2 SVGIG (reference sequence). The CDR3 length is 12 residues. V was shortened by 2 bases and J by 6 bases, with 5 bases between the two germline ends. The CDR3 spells CAWSSGNSPLHF. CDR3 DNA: TGTGCCTGGAGTTCGGGTAATTCACCCCTCCACTTT.

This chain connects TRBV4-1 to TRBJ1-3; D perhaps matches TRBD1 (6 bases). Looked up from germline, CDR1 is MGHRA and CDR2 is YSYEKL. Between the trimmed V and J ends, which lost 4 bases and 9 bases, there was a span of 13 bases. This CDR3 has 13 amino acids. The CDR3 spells CASSPQGRGTIYF. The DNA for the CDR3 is TGCGCCAGCAGCCCCCAGGGGAGGGGCACCATATATTTT.

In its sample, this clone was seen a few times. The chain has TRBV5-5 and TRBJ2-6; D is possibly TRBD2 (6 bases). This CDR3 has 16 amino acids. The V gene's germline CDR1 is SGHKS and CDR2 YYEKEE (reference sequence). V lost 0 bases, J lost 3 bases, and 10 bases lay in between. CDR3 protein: CASSLAMGGGANVLTF. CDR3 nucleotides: TGTGCCAGCAGCTTGGCTATGGGAGGTGGGGCCAACGTCCTGACTTTC.